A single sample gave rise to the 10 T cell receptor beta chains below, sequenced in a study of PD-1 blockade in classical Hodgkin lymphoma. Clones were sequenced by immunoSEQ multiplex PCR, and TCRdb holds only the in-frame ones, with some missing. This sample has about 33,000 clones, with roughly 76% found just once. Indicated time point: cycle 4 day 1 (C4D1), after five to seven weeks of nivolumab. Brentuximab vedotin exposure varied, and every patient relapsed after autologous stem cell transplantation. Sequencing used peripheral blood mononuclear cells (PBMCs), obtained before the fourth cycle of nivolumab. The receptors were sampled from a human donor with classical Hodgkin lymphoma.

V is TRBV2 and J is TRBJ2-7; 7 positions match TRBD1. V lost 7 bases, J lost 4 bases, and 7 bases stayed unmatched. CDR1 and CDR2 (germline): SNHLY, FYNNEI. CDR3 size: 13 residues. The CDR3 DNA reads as TGTGCCAGCACCCGGGACAGAACATACGAGCAGTACTTC. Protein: CASTRDRTYEQYF.

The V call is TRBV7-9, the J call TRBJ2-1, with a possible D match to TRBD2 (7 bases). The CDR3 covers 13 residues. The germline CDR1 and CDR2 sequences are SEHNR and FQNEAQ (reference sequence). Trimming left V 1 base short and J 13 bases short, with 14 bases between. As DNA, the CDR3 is TGTGCCAGCAGCTTAGGTTCGGGGGGACAACAGTTCTTC. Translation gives CASSLGSGGQQFF.

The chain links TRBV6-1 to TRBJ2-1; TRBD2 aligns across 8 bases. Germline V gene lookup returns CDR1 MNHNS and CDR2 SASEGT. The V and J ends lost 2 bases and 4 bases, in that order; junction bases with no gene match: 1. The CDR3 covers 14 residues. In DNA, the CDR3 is TGTGCCAGCAGTGAACTAGCGGGTTACAATGAGCAGTTCTTC. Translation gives CASSELAGYNEQFF.

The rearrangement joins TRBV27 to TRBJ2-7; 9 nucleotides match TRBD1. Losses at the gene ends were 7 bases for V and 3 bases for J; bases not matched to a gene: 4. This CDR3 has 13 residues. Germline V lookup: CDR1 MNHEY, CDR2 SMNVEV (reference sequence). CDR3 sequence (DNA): TGTGCCAGCACCGGGACAGGGAACTACGAGCAGTACTTC. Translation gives CASTGTGNYEQYF.

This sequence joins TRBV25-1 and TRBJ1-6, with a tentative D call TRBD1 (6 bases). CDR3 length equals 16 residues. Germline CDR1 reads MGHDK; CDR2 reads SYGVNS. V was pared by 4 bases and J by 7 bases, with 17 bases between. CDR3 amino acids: CASSAPRTEVNSPLHF. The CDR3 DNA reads TGTGCCAGCAGTGCCCCACGGACAGAAGTAAATTCACCCCTCCACTTT.

The CDR3 loop is CASSYIAANVLTF. The CDR3 DNA sequence: TGTGCCAGCAGTTACATCGCGGCCAACGTCCTGACTTTC. The chain has TRBV6-9 and TRBJ2-6; D not certain. The CDR3 loop spans 13 amino acids. Germline lookup yields CDR1 MNHGY and CDR2 SVAAGI. Trimming took 3 bases from V and 6 from J, leaving 6 bases between them.

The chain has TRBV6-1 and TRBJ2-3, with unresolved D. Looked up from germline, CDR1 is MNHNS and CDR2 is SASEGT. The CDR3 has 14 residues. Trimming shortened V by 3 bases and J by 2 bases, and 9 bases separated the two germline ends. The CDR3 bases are TGTGCCAGCAGTGAGATGGTGGTCACAGATACGCAGTATTTT. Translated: CASSEMVVTDTQYF.

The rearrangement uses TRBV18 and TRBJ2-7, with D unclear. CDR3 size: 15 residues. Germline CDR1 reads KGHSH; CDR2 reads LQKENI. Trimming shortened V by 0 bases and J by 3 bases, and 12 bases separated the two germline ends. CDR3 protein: CASSPPAPARYEQYF. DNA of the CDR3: TGTGCCAGCTCACCACCAGCCCCAGCCCGCTACGAGCAGTACTTC.

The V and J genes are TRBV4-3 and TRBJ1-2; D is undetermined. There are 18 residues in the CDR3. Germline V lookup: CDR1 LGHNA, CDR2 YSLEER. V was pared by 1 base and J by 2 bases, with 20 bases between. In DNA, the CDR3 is TGCGCCAGCAGCCAAGGGACTAGGGAAATCGGGCGAAACTATGGCTACACCTTC. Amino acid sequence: CASSQGTREIGRNYGYTF.

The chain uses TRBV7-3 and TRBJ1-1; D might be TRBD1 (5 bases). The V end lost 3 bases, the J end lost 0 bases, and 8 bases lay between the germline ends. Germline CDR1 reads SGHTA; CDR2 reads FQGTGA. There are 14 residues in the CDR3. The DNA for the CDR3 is TGTGCCAGCAGCTTGGGGGGGATGAACACTGAAGCTTTCTTT. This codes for CASSLGGMNTEAFF.